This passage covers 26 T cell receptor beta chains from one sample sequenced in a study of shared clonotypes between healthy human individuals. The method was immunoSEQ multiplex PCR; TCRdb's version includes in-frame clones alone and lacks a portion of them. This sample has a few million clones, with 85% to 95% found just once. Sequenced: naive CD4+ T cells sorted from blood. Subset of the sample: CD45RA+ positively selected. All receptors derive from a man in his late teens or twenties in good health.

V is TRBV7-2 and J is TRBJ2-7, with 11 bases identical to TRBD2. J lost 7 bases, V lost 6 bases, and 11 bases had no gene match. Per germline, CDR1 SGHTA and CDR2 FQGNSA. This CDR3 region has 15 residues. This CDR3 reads CASSIGTSGFPEQYF. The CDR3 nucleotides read TGTGCCAGCAGTATCGGGACTAGCGGCTTTCCGGAGCAGTACTTC. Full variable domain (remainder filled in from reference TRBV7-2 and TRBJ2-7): GAGVSQSPSNKVTEKGKDVELRCDPISGHTALYWYRQSLGQGLEFLIYFQGNSAPDKSGLPSDRFSAERTGGSVSTLTIQRTQQEDSAVYLCASSIGTSGFPEQYFGPGTRLTVT.

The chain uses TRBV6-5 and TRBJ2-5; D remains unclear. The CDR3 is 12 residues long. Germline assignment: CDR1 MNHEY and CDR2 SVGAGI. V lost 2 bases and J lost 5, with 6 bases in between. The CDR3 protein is CASSYRPETQYF. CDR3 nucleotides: TGTGCCAGCAGTTACCGACCGGAGACCCAGTACTTC.

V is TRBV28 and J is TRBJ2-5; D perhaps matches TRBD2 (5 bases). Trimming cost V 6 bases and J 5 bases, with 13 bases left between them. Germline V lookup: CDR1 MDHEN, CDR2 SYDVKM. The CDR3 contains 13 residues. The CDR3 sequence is CASSLPSGETQYF. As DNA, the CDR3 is TGTGCCAGCAGCCTACCCTCGGGGGAGACCCAGTACTTC.

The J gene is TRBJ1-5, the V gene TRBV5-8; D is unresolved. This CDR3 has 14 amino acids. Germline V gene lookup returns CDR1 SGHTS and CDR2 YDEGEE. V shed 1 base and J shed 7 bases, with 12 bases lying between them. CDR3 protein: CASSLSGSRQPQHF. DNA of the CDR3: TGTGCCAGCAGCTTGTCGGGGTCCAGGCAGCCCCAGCATTTT.

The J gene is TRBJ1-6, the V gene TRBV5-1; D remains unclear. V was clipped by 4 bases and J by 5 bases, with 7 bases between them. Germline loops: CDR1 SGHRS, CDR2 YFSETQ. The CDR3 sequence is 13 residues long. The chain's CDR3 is CASSLSDNSPLHF. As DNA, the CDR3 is TGCGCCAGCAGCCTGAGCGATAATTCACCCCTCCACTTT.

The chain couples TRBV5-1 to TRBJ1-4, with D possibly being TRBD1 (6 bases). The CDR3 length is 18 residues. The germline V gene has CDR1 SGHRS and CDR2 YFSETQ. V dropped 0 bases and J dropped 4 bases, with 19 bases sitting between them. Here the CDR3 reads CASSLGSGTRWLNEKLFF. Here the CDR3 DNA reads TGCGCCAGCAGCTTGGGCTCCGGGACAAGGTGGCTTAATGAAAAACTGTTTTTT.

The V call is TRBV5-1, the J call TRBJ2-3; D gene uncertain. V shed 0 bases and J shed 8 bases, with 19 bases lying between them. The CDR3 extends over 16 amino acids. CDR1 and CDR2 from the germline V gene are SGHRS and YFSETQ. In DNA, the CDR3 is TGCGCCAGCAGCTTGGGTCCCAAATCGTCTCAGCCTACGCAGTATTTT. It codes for CASSLGPKSSQPTQYF.

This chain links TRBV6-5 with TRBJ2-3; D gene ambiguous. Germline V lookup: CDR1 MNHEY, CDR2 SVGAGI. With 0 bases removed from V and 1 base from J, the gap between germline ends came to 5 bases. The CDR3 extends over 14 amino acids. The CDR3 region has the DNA TGTGCCAGCAGTTACTCGTACGGCACAGATACGCAGTATTTT. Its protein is CASSYSYGTDTQYF.

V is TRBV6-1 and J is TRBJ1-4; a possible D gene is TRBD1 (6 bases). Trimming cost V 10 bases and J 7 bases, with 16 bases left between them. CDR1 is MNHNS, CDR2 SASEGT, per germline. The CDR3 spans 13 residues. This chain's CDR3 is CAIQTGTSEKLFF. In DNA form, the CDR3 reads TGTGCCATCCAAACCGGGACATCTGAAAAACTGTTTTTT.

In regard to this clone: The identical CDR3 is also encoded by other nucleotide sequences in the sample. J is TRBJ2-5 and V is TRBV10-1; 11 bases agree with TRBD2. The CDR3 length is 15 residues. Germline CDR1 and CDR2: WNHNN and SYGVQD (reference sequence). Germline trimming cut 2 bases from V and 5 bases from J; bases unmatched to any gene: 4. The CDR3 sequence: CASSEGTSGWETQYF. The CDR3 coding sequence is TGCGCCAGCAGTGAGGGGACTAGCGGCTGGGAGACCCAGTACTTC.

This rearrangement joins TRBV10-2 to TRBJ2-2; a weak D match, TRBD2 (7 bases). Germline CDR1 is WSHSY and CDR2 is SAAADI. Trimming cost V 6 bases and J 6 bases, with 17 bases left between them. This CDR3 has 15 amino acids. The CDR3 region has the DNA TGCGCCAGCAGGAGGAGGGGGGGCCAAGCCGGGGAGCTGTTTTTT. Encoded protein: CASRRRGGQAGELFF.

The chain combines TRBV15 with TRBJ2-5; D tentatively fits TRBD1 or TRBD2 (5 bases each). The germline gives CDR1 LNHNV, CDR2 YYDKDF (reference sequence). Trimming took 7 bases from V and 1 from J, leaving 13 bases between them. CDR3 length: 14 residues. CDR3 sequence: CATKRGDGQETQYF. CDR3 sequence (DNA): TGTGCCACCAAACGTGGGGACGGCCAAGAGACCCAGTACTTC.

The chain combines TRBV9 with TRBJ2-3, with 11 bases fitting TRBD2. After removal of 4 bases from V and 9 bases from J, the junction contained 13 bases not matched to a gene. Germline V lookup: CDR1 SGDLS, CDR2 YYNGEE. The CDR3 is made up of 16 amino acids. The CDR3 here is CASSLVAGGPVETQYF. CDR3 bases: TGTGCCAGCAGCTTGGTAGCGGGAGGGCCGGTGGAGACGCAGTATTTT. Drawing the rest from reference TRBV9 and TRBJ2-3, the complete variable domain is DSGVTQTPKHLITATGQRVTLRCSPRSGDLSVYWYQQSLDQGLQFLIQYYNGEERAKGNILERFSAQQFPDLHSELNLSSLELGDSALYFCASSLVAGGPVETQYFGPGTRLTVL.

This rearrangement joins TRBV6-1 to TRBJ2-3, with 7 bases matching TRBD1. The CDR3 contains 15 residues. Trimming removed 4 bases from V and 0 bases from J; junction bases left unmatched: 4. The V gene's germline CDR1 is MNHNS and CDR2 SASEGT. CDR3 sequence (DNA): TGTGCCAGCAGTGGCAGACAGGGCAGCACAGATACGCAGTATTTT. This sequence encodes CASSGRQGSTDTQYF.

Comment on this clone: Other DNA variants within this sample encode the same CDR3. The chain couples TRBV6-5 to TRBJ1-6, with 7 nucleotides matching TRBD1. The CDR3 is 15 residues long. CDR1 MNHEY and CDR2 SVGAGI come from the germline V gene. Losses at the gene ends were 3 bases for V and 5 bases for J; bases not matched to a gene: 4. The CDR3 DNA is TGTGCCAGCAGTTATTCCGGGACAGATAATTCACCCCTCCACTTT. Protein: CASSYSGTDNSPLHF.

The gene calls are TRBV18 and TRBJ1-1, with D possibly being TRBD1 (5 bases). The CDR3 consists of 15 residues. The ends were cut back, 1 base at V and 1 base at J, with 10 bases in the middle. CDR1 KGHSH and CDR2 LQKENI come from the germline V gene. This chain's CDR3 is CASSPLRGPNTEAFF. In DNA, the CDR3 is TGTGCCAGCTCACCACTTAGGGGCCCGAACACTGAAGCTTTCTTT. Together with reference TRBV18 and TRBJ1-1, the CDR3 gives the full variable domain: NAGVMQNPRHLVRRRGQEARLRCSPMKGHSHVYWYRQLPEEGLKFMVYLQKENIIDESGMPKERFSAEFPKEGPSILRIQQVVRGDSAAYFCASSPLRGPNTEAFFGQGTRLTVV.

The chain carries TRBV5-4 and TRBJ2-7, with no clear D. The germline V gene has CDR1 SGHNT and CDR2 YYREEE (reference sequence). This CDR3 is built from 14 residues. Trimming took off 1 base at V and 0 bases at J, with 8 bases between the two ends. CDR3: CASSLMPDSYEQYF. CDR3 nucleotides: TGTGCCAGCAGCTTGATGCCGGACTCCTACGAGCAGTACTTC.

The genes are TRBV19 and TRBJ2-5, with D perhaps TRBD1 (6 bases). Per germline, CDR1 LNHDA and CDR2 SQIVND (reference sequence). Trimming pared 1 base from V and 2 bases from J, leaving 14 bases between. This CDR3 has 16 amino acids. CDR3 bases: TGTGCCAGTAGTATAGTAAGGGGGTCGGGGCAAGAGACCCAGTACTTC. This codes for CASSIVRGSGQETQYF. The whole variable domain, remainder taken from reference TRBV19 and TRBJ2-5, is DGGITQSPKYLFRKEGQNVTLSCEQNLNHDAMYWYRQDPGQGLRLIYYSQIVNDFQKGDIAEGYSVSREKKESFPLTVTSAQKNPTAFYLCASSIVRGSGQETQYFGPGTRLLVL.

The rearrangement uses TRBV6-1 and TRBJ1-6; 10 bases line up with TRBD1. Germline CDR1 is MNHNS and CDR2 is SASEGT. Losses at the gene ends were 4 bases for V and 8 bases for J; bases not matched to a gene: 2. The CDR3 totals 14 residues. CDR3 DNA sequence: TGTGCCAGCAGTGGGGGACAGGGGCATTCACCCCTCCACTTT. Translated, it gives CASSGGQGHSPLHF.

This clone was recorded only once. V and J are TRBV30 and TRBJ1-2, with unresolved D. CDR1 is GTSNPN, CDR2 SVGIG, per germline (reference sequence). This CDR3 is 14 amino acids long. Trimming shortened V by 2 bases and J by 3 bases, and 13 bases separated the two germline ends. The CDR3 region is CAWSLGPQYYGYTF. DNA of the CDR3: TGTGCCTGGAGTCTAGGTCCCCAATACTATGGCTACACCTTC.

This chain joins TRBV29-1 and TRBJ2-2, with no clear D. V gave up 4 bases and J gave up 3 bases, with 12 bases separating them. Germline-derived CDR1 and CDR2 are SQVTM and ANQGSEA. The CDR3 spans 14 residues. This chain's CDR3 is CSVGGGVDTGELFF. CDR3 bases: TGCAGCGTTGGCGGTGGGGTCGACACCGGGGAGCTGTTTTTT.

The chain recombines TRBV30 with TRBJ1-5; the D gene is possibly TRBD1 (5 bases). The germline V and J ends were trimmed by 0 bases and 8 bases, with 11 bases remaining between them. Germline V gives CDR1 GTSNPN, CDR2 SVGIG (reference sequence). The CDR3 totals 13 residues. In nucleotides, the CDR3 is TGTGCCTGGAGTGTACGACAGCGAGAGCCCCAGCATTTT. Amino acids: CAWSVRQREPQHF.

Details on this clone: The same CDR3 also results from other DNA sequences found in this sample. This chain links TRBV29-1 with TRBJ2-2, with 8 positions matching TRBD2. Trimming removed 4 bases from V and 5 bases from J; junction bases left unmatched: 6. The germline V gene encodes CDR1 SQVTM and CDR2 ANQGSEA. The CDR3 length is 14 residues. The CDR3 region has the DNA TGCAGCGTTGTCGGGGGGGTCGGAACCGGGGAGCTGTTTTTT. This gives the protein CSVVGGVGTGELFF.

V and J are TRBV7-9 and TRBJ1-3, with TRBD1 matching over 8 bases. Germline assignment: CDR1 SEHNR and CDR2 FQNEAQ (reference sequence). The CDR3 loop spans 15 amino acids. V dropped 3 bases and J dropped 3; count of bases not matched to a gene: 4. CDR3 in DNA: TGTGCCAGCAGCTTCCAGGGGGCGCGTGGAAACACCATATATTTT. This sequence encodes CASSFQGARGNTIYF.

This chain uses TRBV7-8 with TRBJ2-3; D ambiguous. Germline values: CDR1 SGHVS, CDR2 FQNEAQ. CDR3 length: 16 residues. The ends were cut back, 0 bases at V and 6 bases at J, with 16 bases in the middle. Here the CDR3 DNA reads TGTGCCAGCAGCTTAGCGAGGAGAAAAGGGTGGGATACGCAGTATTTT. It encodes CASSLARRKGWDTQYF. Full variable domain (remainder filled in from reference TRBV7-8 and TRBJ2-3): GAGVSQSPRYKVAKRGQDVALRCDPISGHVSLFWYQQALGQGPEFLTYFQNEAQLDKSGLPSDRFFAERPEGSVSTLKIQRTQQEDSAVYLCASSLARRKGWDTQYFGPGTRLTVL.

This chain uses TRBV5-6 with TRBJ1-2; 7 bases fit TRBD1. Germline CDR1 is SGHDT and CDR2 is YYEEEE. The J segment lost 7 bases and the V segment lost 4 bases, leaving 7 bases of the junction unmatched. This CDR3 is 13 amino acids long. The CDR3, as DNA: TGTGCCAGCAGCGCAGGGGGTCTAGGTGGCTACACCTTC. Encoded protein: CASSAGGLGGYTF.